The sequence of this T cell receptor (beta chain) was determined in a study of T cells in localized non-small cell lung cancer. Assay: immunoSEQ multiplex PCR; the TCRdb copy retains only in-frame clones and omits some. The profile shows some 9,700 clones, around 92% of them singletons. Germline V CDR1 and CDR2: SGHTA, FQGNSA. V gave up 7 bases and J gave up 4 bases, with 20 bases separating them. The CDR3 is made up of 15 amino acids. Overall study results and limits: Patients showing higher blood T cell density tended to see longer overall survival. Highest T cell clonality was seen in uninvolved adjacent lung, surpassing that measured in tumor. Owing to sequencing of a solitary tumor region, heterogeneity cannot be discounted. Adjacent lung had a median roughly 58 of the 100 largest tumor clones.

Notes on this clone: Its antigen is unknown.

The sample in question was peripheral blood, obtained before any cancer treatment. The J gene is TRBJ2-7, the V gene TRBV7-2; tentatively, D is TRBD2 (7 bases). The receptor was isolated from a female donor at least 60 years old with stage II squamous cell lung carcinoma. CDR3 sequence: CASTPGHGGPYEQYF. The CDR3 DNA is TGTGCCAGCACCCCCGGCCACGGGGGGCCATACGAGCAGTACTTC.